This T cell receptor beta chain was captured in a study of graft-versus-host responses after intestinal transplantation. Study-level information: Induction with anti-thymocyte globulin, then tacrolimus and steroids for three to four years, was given to all recipients.

This clone has only a few counts. Its antigen is currently unknown. TCRdb keeps only in-frame clones here, not all; method: immunoSEQ multiplex PCR. The profile covers about 64,000 clones, with roughly 90% appearing a single time and less than 2% taken by the ten largest. Whole-study results and caveats: Detected in recipient marrow were GvH clones, some of which were first observed in ileum or blood. Declines in HvG clones occurring early post-transplant were associated with peak circulating GvH clone levels. Allografts carried high graft-versus-host to host-versus-graft clonal ratios in patients having graft-donor T cell macrochimerism.

The TCR was taken from a human donor who was the organ donor for an intestinal transplant. The specimen was unstimulated CD8+ T cells sorted from spleen or lymph node cells, collected before transplant.

CDR3 sequence (DNA): TGTGCCAGCAGTTATACCCGGGACAGGTCGAACTATGGCTACACCTTC. Residues: CASSYTRDRSNYGYTF. V gene TRBV6-6 combines with J gene TRBJ1-2; 8 nucleotides agree with TRBD1. Germline V gene lookup returns CDR1 MNHNY and CDR2 SVGAGI (reference sequence). With V trimmed by 3 bases and J by 2 bases, 8 bases remained unmatched. This CDR3 is 16 amino acids long.